Detailed here is one T cell receptor (beta chain). What it binds is not known. PCR amplification relied on 60 Vbeta primers (plus 13 Jbeta primers). The method was immunoSEQ multiplex PCR; TCRdb's version includes in-frame clones alone and lacks a portion of them. The sample contains around 150,000 clones, 70% to 90% of which appear only once. Among the donors, all were healthy bone marrow donors. Trimming stripped 3 bases from V and 8 bases from J, with 13 bases between. CDR3 length: 13 amino acids. CDR1 MGHDK and CDR2 SYGVNS come from the germline V gene. This record belongs to a study of cytomegalovirus exposure and HLA in healthy donors. Turning to the study itself: Among the 300 to 400 donors who were genotyped, about 80% fell in the genetic ancestry cluster that is associated with self-reported Caucasian donors. Study-level points and caveats: Common viral pathogens (according to a later analysis) appeared linked to several of the most significant clusters. Rarity characterized most TCR sequences, yet some public TCRs appeared in many donors.

The V gene is TRBV25-1, the J gene TRBJ1-2; tentatively, D is TRBD1 (6 bases). The TCR originated in a man aged 18-30 years in good health and CMV-seropositive. Sequencing was carried out using PBMCs. CDR3 amino acids: CASSDRGAGGYTF. The CDR3 DNA is TGTGCCAGCAGTGACCGGGGGGCAGGGGGCTACACCTTC.